A single sample gave rise to the 21 T cell receptor beta chains below, sequenced in a study of long-term antiretroviral therapy in people with HIV. This was the immunoSEQ v3.0 assay at survey level. Libraries were prepared by immunoSEQ multiplex PCR; TCRdb keeps only in-frame clonotypes and omits some of them. The table has more than 25,000 clones, about 90% seen once. Sequencing was performed on unsorted PBMCs, taken 2 years after starting antiretroviral therapy. The receptors come from a man aged 45-60 years with HIV.

The chain couples TRBV2 to TRBJ1-4; no clear D gene. Germline V gene sequence: CDR1 SNHLY, CDR2 FYNNEI. V dropped 3 bases and J dropped 8 bases, with 16 bases sitting between them. CDR3 size: 15 residues. CDR3 in DNA: TGTGCCAGCAGTGAGGGTGGACTACGGAACGAAAAACTGTTTTTT. Amino acid sequence: CASSEGGLRNEKLFF.

The chain joins TRBV18 to TRBJ2-7; 11 bases map to TRBD2. This CDR3 region has 13 residues. J was trimmed by 5 bases and V by 6 bases; bases with no gene match: 3. CDR1 is KGHSH and CDR2 is LQKENI in the germline V gene. This chain's CDR3 is CASSASGRHEQYF. The CDR3 nucleotides are TGTGCCAGCTCCGCTAGCGGGAGGCACGAGCAGTACTTC.

The chain links TRBV6-5 to TRBJ1-3, with a weak D call TRBD1 (5 bases). Germline CDR1 is MNHEY and CDR2 is SVGAGI. Between the trimmed V and J ends, which lost 4 bases and 0 bases, there was a span of 10 bases. The CDR3 covers 15 residues. The CDR3 reads CASSWDPFSGNTIYF. DNA of the CDR3: TGTGCCAGCAGTTGGGACCCTTTCTCTGGAAACACCATATATTTT.

The J gene is TRBJ2-1, the V gene TRBV7-9; 13 nucleotides align to TRBD2. Unmatched junction bases numbered 6, after V lost 5 bases and J lost 8 bases. The CDR3 length is 15 residues. Germline CDR1 and CDR2: SEHNR and FQNEAQ (reference sequence). The DNA for the CDR3 is TGTGCCAGCAGCCAAACTAGCGGGGGGGCCCATGAGCAGTTCTTC. This codes for CASSQTSGGAHEQFF. Complete variable domain (other parts from reference TRBV7-9 and TRBJ2-1): DTGVSQNPRHKITKRGQNVTFRCDPISEHNRLYWYRQTLGQGPEFLTYFQNEAQLEKSRLLSDRFSAERPKGSFSTLEIQRTEQGDSAMYLCASSQTSGGAHEQFFGPGTRLTVL.

V is TRBV6-5 and J is TRBJ2-7, with 7 bases identical to TRBD2. The V gene's germline CDR1 is MNHEY and CDR2 SVGAGI. The CDR3 length is 13 residues. The J segment lost 6 bases and the V segment lost 10 bases, leaving 12 bases of the junction unmatched. CDR3: CATWPSGISEQYF. CDR3 nucleotide sequence: TGTGCCACCTGGCCCAGCGGGATCAGCGAGCAGTACTTC.

The chain carries TRBV4-1 and TRBJ2-1; D ambiguous. Between the trimmed V and J ends, which lost 1 base and 9 bases, there was a span of 16 bases. CDR3 length: 15 residues. CDR1 and CDR2 (germline): MGHRA, YSYEKL. CDR3 in DNA: TGCGCCAGCAGCCAAGTGACATCCTTGAGGCGTGAGCAGTTCTTC. Its translation is CASSQVTSLRREQFF.

The genes are TRBV6-6 and TRBJ1-2; D unclear. The CDR3 contains 12 residues. Germline-derived CDR1 and CDR2 are MNHNY and SVGAGI (reference sequence). Between the trimmed V and J ends, which lost 6 bases and 4 bases, there was a span of 9 bases. The CDR3 nucleotides are TGTGCCAGCAGGGCAGGACGCTATGGCTACACCTTC. Its protein product is CASRAGRYGYTF.

The chain has TRBV15 and TRBJ2-7, with TRBD2 matching 8 bases. Per the germline V gene, CDR1 is LNHNV and CDR2 is YYDKDF (reference sequence). CDR3 length: 15 residues. With V trimmed by 6 bases and J by 0 bases, 7 bases remained unmatched. CDR3 DNA: TGTGCCACCAGTCCCCCCGGGACTAGCTCCTACGAGCAGTACTTC. Translation: CATSPPGTSSYEQYF.

The chain uses TRBV4-3 and TRBJ2-7; 13 bases agree with TRBD2. Germline V gene lookup returns CDR1 LGHNA and CDR2 YSLEER. Losses at the gene ends were 4 bases for V and 4 bases for J; bases not matched to a gene: 4. CDR3 length: 15 amino acids. The DNA for the CDR3 is TGCGCCAGCAGCCGAGGACTAGCGGGAGAGTACGAGCAGTACTTC. Amino acids: CASSRGLAGEYEQYF.

The V gene is TRBV19, the J gene TRBJ1-1; D might be TRBD1 (6 bases). CDR1 LNHDA and CDR2 SQIVND come from the germline V gene (reference sequence). The V and J ends lost 6 bases and 4 bases respectively, with 9 bases between them. This CDR3 has 12 residues. The CDR3 sequence is CASSGDITEAFF. The CDR3 region has the DNA TGTGCCAGTAGCGGGGACATCACTGAAGCTTTCTTT.

The V and J genes are TRBV6-1 and TRBJ2-1; 9 bases match TRBD1. With 3 bases clipped from V and 7 bases from J, the junction kept 7 bases outside the gene matches. Germline CDR1 and CDR2: MNHNS and SASEGT. The CDR3 is made up of 15 amino acids. CDR3 DNA sequence: TGTGCCAGCAGTGACTGGGACAGGGCCGGGAATGAGCAGTTCTTC. Amino acids: CASSDWDRAGNEQFF.

The chain has TRBV5-1 and TRBJ1-1; D possibly corresponds to TRBD1 (5 bases). The CDR3 length is 14 residues. CDR1 is SGHRS and CDR2 is YFSETQ in the germline V gene. V was shortened by 6 bases and J by 6 bases, with 18 bases between the two germline ends. The CDR3, as DNA: TGCGCCAGCACGGTCGACAGCGGGTCGGCTGAAGCTTTCTTT. Its protein is CASTVDSGSAEAFF.

The rearrangement joins TRBV15 to TRBJ2-1; D possibly corresponds to TRBD2 (5 bases). Trimming took 3 bases from V and 4 from J, leaving 13 bases between them. Per the germline V gene, CDR1 is LNHNV and CDR2 is YYDKDF (reference sequence). The CDR3 runs to 15 residues. The CDR3 here is CATSSYGRVYNEQFF. The CDR3 bases are TGTGCCACCAGCAGTTATGGGCGGGTGTACAATGAGCAGTTCTTC.

This rearrangement joins TRBV6-1 to TRBJ2-1; possible D gene TRBD1, 5 bases. Trimming removed 4 bases at V and 0 bases at J, with 16 bases between. The CDR3 extends over 17 amino acids. The germline gives CDR1 MNHNS, CDR2 SASEGT. Here the CDR3 DNA reads TGTGCCAGCAGTGGAACCCGGACACAGAGCTCCTACAATGAGCAGTTCTTC. Translation: CASSGTRTQSSYNEQFF.

The rearrangement joins TRBV11-2 to TRBJ1-5; the D is unclear. Trimming cost V 1 base and J 1 base, with 5 bases left between them. The CDR3 runs 14 residues. Looked up from germline, CDR1 is SGHAT and CDR2 is FQNNGV. The CDR3 DNA follows: TGTGCCAGCAGCTTAGGAGGAAGCAATCAGCCCCAGCATTTT. This translates into CASSLGGSNQPQHF. Combining the CDR3 with reference TRBV11-2 and TRBJ1-5 gives the whole variable domain EAGVAQSPRYKIIEKRQSVAFWCNPISGHATLYWYQQILGQGPKLLIQFQNNGVVDDSQLPKDRFSAERLKGVDSTLKIQPAKLEDSAVYLCASSLGGSNQPQHFGDGTRLSIL.

J is TRBJ2-4 and V is TRBV7-2; no clear D gene. Germline V gene data show CDR1 as SGHTA and CDR2 as FQGNSA. The CDR3 totals 14 residues. V lost 5 bases, J lost 1 base, and 9 bases lay in between. This CDR3 reads CASSPSSAKNIQYF. The CDR3 nucleotides read TGTGCCAGCAGCCCCTCATCCGCCAAAAACATTCAGTACTTC.

The chain links TRBV2 to TRBJ2-3; 11 bases are a match to TRBD2. Germline CDR1 SNHLY, CDR2 FYNNEI. The junction had 3 bases not matched to a gene; V was cut back by 8 bases and J by 2 bases. The CDR3 extends over 14 amino acids. CDR3 bases: TGTGCCAGCCGACTAGCGGGGTCCACAGATACGCAGTATTTT. This codes for CASRLAGSTDTQYF.

This clone was seen just once. This chain connects TRBV7-8 to TRBJ2-3, with D possibly matching TRBD1 (6 bases). Looked up from germline, CDR1 is SGHVS and CDR2 is FQNEAQ. V was clipped by 8 bases and J by 0 bases, with 18 bases between them. The CDR3 has 16 amino acids. This CDR3 is CASSLRGRGSTDTQYF. The CDR3 DNA reads TGTGCCAGCTCCCTGAGGGGGAGAGGGAGCACAGATACGCAGTATTTT.

This clone appeared once. The chain links TRBV30 to TRBJ1-1; 7 positions match TRBD1. V was clipped by 8 bases and J by 9 bases; unmatched bases: 12. CDR3 length equals 12 residues. Germline assignment: CDR1 GTSNPN and CDR2 SVGIG (reference sequence). Written as DNA, the CDR3 is TGTGCCCTGGAAAGGGGGCGGACGAAAGCTTTCTTT. Translation: CALERGRTKAFF.

The rearrangement uses TRBV10-3 and TRBJ2-1; 13 bases are a match to TRBD2. Trimming took 8 bases from V and 7 from J; bases not matched to a gene: 8. Germline V CDR1 and CDR2: ENHRY, SYGVKD. This CDR3 comprises 15 residues. The CDR3, as DNA: TGTGCCATCCGATCGGGACTAGCGGGGAAGAATGAGCAGTTCTTC. Translating gives CAIRSGLAGKNEQFF.

The chain joins TRBV7-2 to TRBJ1-4; a possible D gene is TRBD1 (5 bases). In germline, CDR1 is SGHTA, CDR2 FQGNSA. V lost 6 bases and J 6 bases, leaving 17 bases between the germline ends. The CDR3 is 15 residues long. For the CDR3, the DNA is TGTGCCAGCAGATTGAGGTCAGGGCTTTATGAAAAACTGTTTTTT. Residues: CASRLRSGLYEKLFF.